A selection of T cell receptor beta chains follows, all from one sample in a study of T cell clones after liver transplantation. Some clones are missing from TCRdb's copy, which holds only in-frame ones; the method was immunoSEQ multiplex PCR. The sample shows 31,000 or so clones, around 94% of them seen only once. Sequenced material: CD8+ T cells from blood, taken 12 months after liver transplant. All receptors come from a human patient who received a liver transplant. Some of the T cells may derive from the graft donor. CDR3s include the opening cysteine and the closing phenylalanine or tryptophan. The order of the fields is D gene, J gene, V gene, clone size, CDR3 DNA, CDR3 protein. The D gene is left open where the match is weak. Where a row states a size, it is once, few, many or the class of an expanded clone; other rows omit it.

D gene: -
J gene: TRBJ2-5
V gene: TRBV4-1
clone size: -
CDR3 DNA: TGCGCCAGCAGCCAAACTGCGGGGGCGGCCGAGACCCAGTACTTC
CDR3 protein: CASSQTAGAAETQYF

D gene: TRBD2
J gene: TRBJ2-3
V gene: TRBV12-5
clone size: -
CDR3 DNA: TGTGCTAGTGGTTTTCTAGCGGGGGGGTTTGACGATACGCAGTATTTT
CDR3 protein: CASGFLAGGFDDTQYF

D gene: TRBD2
J gene: TRBJ2-5
V gene: TRBV6-1
clone size: -
CDR3 DNA: TGTGCCAGCAGTGAAATGAGACTAGCGGGAGCGGAGACCCAGTACTTC
CDR3 protein: CASSEMRLAGAETQYF

D gene: TRBD2
J gene: TRBJ2-1
V gene: TRBV5-1
clone size: -
CDR3 DNA: TGCGCCAGCAGCTTGAAGGAGCTTAGCGGGAGGTTCGACAATGAGCAGTTCTTC
CDR3 protein: CASSLKELSGRFDNEQFF

D gene: -
J gene: TRBJ1-4
V gene: TRBV2
clone size: -
CDR3 DNA: TGTGCCAGCATTCTCTCGATTGCAACTAATGAAAAACTGTTTTTT
CDR3 protein: CASILSIATNEKLFF

D gene: -
J gene: TRBJ2-5
V gene: TRBV9
clone size: -
CDR3 DNA: TGTGCCAGCAGCGTGGAGGTCCAAGAGACCCAGTACTTC
CDR3 protein: CASSVEVQETQYF

D gene: -
J gene: TRBJ1-4
V gene: TRBV9
clone size: -
CDR3 DNA: TGTGCCAGCAGCGCCGACTCAATATCTGGGGGCGCGAATGAAAAACTGTTTTTT
CDR3 protein: CASSADSISGGANEKLFF

D gene: TRBD1
J gene: TRBJ2-3
V gene: TRBV27
clone size: -
CDR3 DNA: TGTGCCAGCAGACACCGGGACAGGGGCACAGATACGCAGTATTTT
CDR3 protein: CASRHRDRGTDTQYF

D gene: TRBD2
J gene: TRBJ2-3
V gene: TRBV5-6
clone size: once
CDR3 DNA: TGTGCCAGCAGCGGATGGGGGGGGACCACCACAGATACGCAGTATTTT
CDR3 protein: CASSGWGGTTTDTQYF

D gene: -
J gene: TRBJ2-2
V gene: TRBV21-1
clone size: -
CDR3 DNA: TGTGCCAGCAGCAAACAGCGGGAGTTTTCCGGGGAGCTGTTTTTT
CDR3 protein: CASSKQREFSGELFF

D gene: TRBD2
J gene: TRBJ2-3
V gene: TRBV25-1
clone size: -
CDR3 DNA: TGTGCCAGCAGTGAAGTAGCGGGAGCCGCAGATACGCAGTATTTT
CDR3 protein: CASSEVAGAADTQYF

D gene: -
J gene: TRBJ2-7
V gene: TRBV5-4
clone size: -
CDR3 DNA: TGTGCCAGCAGCTTGGCTAGTTCCCCCTACGAGCAGTACTTC
CDR3 protein: CASSLASSPYEQYF

D gene: -
J gene: TRBJ2-3
V gene: TRBV11-2
clone size: -
CDR3 DNA: TGTGCCAGCAGCCCGGGACGCCGCACAGATACGCAGTATTTT
CDR3 protein: CASSPGRRTDTQYF

D gene: -
J gene: TRBJ1-2
V gene: TRBV4-1
clone size: -
CDR3 DNA: TGCGCCAGCAGCTCAGGGGCCACTAACTATGGCTACACCTTC
CDR3 protein: CASSSGATNYGYTF

D gene: -
J gene: TRBJ1-1
V gene: TRBV11-2
clone size: -
CDR3 DNA: TGTGCCAGCAGCTTAGAGCCAGGGGTGAACACTGAAGCTTTCTTT
CDR3 protein: CASSLEPGVNTEAFF

D gene: TRBD2
J gene: TRBJ2-7
V gene: TRBV11-3
clone size: -
CDR3 DNA: TGTGCCAGCAGCGCCCGCCGGGGGGTTAGTAGTTACGAGCAGTACTTC
CDR3 protein: CASSARRGVSSYEQYF

D gene: -
J gene: TRBJ2-2
V gene: TRBV5-6
clone size: -
CDR3 DNA: TGTGCCAGCAGCGTTAGACCGAACACCGGGGAGCTGTTTTTT
CDR3 protein: CASSVRPNTGELFF

D gene: -
J gene: TRBJ1-1
V gene: TRBV28
clone size: -
CDR3 DNA: TGTGCCAGCAGTCCGACCGAGGGAACCCTTGAGGCTTTCTTT
CDR3 protein: CASSPTEGTLEAFF

D gene: -
J gene: TRBJ2-6
V gene: TRBV15
clone size: -
CDR3 DNA: TGTGCCACCACCCGGTCCTCTGGGGCCAACGTCCTGACTTTC
CDR3 protein: CATTRSSGANVLTF

D gene: TRBD2
J gene: TRBJ2-7
V gene: TRBV19
clone size: once
CDR3 DNA: TGTGCCAGTAGTGCCACTAGCGGGAGTTTCCCCTACGAGCAGTACTTC
CDR3 protein: CASSATSGSFPYEQYF

D gene: TRBD1
J gene: TRBJ2-7
V gene: TRBV7-3
clone size: -
CDR3 DNA: TGTGCCAGCAGTCCCGGACAGGGTCCCGGGGAGCAGTACTTC
CDR3 protein: CASSPGQGPGEQYF

D gene: -
J gene: TRBJ1-6
V gene: TRBV28
clone size: -
CDR3 DNA: TGTGCCAGCAGTTTGGCAGGGGCCTATAATTCACCCCTCCACTTT
CDR3 protein: CASSLAGAYNSPLHF

D gene: -
J gene: TRBJ2-1
V gene: TRBV27
clone size: -
CDR3 DNA: TGTGCCAGCAGTTTCGGGCAGAGCTCCTACAATGAGCAGTTCTTC
CDR3 protein: CASSFGQSSYNEQFF

D gene: -
J gene: TRBJ2-5
V gene: TRBV7-9
clone size: -
CDR3 DNA: TGTGCCAGCAGCTTAGGGAGGGGGATCCAAGAGACCCAGTACTTC
CDR3 protein: CASSLGRGIQETQYF

D gene: -
J gene: TRBJ2-1
V gene: TRBV5-4
clone size: -
CDR3 DNA: TGTGCCAGCAGCTTGGTTGGGGGTTCCTACAATGAGCAGTTCTTC
CDR3 protein: CASSLVGGSYNEQFF

D gene: -
J gene: TRBJ2-1
V gene: TRBV4-1
clone size: -
CDR3 DNA: TGCGCCAGCAGCCAAGTCGGGAGCCCCTACAATGAGCAGTTCTTC
CDR3 protein: CASSQVGSPYNEQFF

D gene: -
J gene: TRBJ2-3
V gene: TRBV5-6
clone size: -
CDR3 DNA: TGTGCCAGCAGCCTCCCCGGACCCCTCGACAATAGCACAGATACGCAGTATTTT
CDR3 protein: CASSLPGPLDNSTDTQYF

D gene: TRBD2
J gene: TRBJ2-5
V gene: TRBV7-2
clone size: -
CDR3 DNA: TGTGCCAGCAGCACCCGACTAGCGGGAGAGGAAGAGACCCAGTACTTC
CDR3 protein: CASSTRLAGEEETQYF

D gene: TRBD2
J gene: TRBJ2-1
V gene: TRBV5-4
clone size: -
CDR3 DNA: TGTGCCAGCAGCTTGGTGGGACTAGCGGGGGGCAATAAGCAGTTCTTC
CDR3 protein: CASSLVGLAGGNKQFF

D gene: TRBD1
J gene: TRBJ2-7
V gene: TRBV28
clone size: -
CDR3 DNA: TGTGCCAGCAGTTCCCGGGACAGGGGGTTTGACGAGCAGTACTTC
CDR3 protein: CASSSRDRGFDEQYF

D gene: -
J gene: TRBJ2-7
V gene: TRBV11-2
clone size: -
CDR3 DNA: TGTGCCAGCAGCTTAGAGGCTAGCACCCCCTACGAGCAGTACTTC
CDR3 protein: CASSLEASTPYEQYF

D gene: -
J gene: TRBJ2-7
V gene: TRBV7-6
clone size: -
CDR3 DNA: TGTGCCAGCAGCTTAGCGCCCAGGGGAGAGCAGTACTTC
CDR3 protein: CASSLAPRGEQYF

D gene: -
J gene: TRBJ1-2
V gene: TRBV6-5
clone size: -
CDR3 DNA: TGTGCCAGCCTTGCTCGGAAACTGCCTTTTGTCTACACCTTC
CDR3 protein: CASLARKLPFVYTF

D gene: -
J gene: TRBJ2-3
V gene: TRBV9
clone size: -
CDR3 DNA: TGTGCCAGCAGCTCTGGTGGCCCAGATACGCAGTATTTT
CDR3 protein: CASSSGGPDTQYF

D gene: -
J gene: TRBJ1-1
V gene: TRBV6-5
clone size: -
CDR3 DNA: TGTGCCAGCAGTTACACCCAGGCTGAAGCTTTCTTT
CDR3 protein: CASSYTQAEAFF

D gene: -
J gene: TRBJ2-1
V gene: TRBV2
clone size: -
CDR3 DNA: TGTGCCAGCAGTTTCGGCGGAGGCTCCTACAATGAGCAGTTCTTC
CDR3 protein: CASSFGGGSYNEQFF

D gene: TRBD1
J gene: TRBJ2-7
V gene: TRBV5-1
clone size: -
CDR3 DNA: TGCGCCAGCAGCGCGGACAGGGGGCTGAGCTCCTACGAGCAGTACTTC
CDR3 protein: CASSADRGLSSYEQYF

D gene: -
J gene: TRBJ2-1
V gene: TRBV2
clone size: -
CDR3 DNA: TGTGCCAGCAGTGAATTTTCTTTGGGAGTCCTCTACAATGAGCAGTTCTTC
CDR3 protein: CASSEFSLGVLYNEQFF

D gene: TRBD1
J gene: TRBJ1-2
V gene: TRBV6-1
clone size: -
CDR3 DNA: TGTGCCAGCAGTGTGCGACAGGGGGCCTACCTTAACTATGGCTACACCTTC
CDR3 protein: CASSVRQGAYLNYGYTF

D gene: -
J gene: TRBJ2-2
V gene: TRBV19
clone size: -
CDR3 DNA: TGTGCCAGTCGAACTCCCGAGGGGTCCGGGGAGCTGTTTTTT
CDR3 protein: CASRTPEGSGELFF

D gene: TRBD1
J gene: TRBJ2-7
V gene: TRBV5-4
clone size: -
CDR3 DNA: TGTGCCAGCGCACAGGGGGCCGGGTACGAGCAGTACTTC
CDR3 protein: CASAQGAGYEQYF

D gene: -
J gene: TRBJ2-5
V gene: TRBV21-1
clone size: -
CDR3 DNA: TGTGCCAGCAGACACGGACAGGGAGTGACCCAGTACTTC
CDR3 protein: CASRHGQGVTQYF